This passage covers 18 T cell receptor beta chains from one sample sequenced in a study of blood T cell repertoires in COVID-19. Assay used: immunoSEQ multiplex PCR; TCRdb lists only in-frame clones, some missing. Of about 99,000 clones listed, 70% to 90% were seen once; the top ten hold 10% to 15%. The specimen sequenced was peripheral blood. The receptors were sampled from a woman between 55 and 75 years old in a cohort sampled during active or convalescent COVID-19.

The chain joins TRBV3-1 (or the pseudogene TRBV3-2) to TRBJ2-3, with TRBD2 matching over 12 bases. With V trimmed by 4 bases and J by 4 bases, 6 bases remained unmatched. CDR3 size: 16 residues. Germline assignment: CDR1 LGHDT and CDR2 YNNKEL (reference sequence). The CDR3 is CASSLGTSGYADTQYF. The CDR3, as DNA: TGTGCCAGCAGCCTAGGGACTAGCGGGTACGCAGATACGCAGTATTTT.

This chain connects TRBV7-9 to TRBJ2-3; D possibly corresponds to TRBD1 (6 bases). Trimming took 7 bases from V and 0 from J, leaving 17 bases between them. The germline gives CDR1 SEHNR, CDR2 FQNEAQ (reference sequence). The length of the CDR3 is 16 residues. The CDR3 DNA reads TGTGCCAGCACTGGGGGCCCCGGGGCTAGCACAGATACGCAGTATTTT. Translating it yields CASTGGPGASTDTQYF.

The V and J genes are TRBV5-4 and TRBJ2-7; possibly TRBD2 for D (8 bases). The CDR3 contains 15 residues. V shed 4 bases and J shed 4 bases, with 18 bases lying between them. Germline CDR1 SGHNT, CDR2 YYREEE (reference sequence). The CDR3 reads CASSPGGGQLYEQYF. CDR3 DNA sequence: TGTGCCAGCAGCCCGGGGGGGGGACAGCTTTACGAGCAGTACTTC.

The rearrangement uses TRBV30 and TRBJ1-2; no definite D call. Germline V CDR1 and CDR2: GTSNPN, SVGIG (reference sequence). The V end was cut by 4 bases, the J end by 8 bases, with 11 bases between. The CDR3 consists of 11 residues. Written as DNA, the CDR3 is TGTGCCTGGACCCCTAATTACGGCTACACCTTC. This encodes CAWTPNYGYTF.

The rearrangement uses TRBV11-2 and TRBJ2-5; no clear D gene. Germline V gene lookup returns CDR1 SGHAT and CDR2 FQNNGV. This CDR3 has 12 amino acids. Deletions cut 5 bases from V and 7 bases from J, with 11 bases between. In DNA form, the CDR3 reads TGTGCCAGCAGCCCCGTGGGCCGGACCCAGTACTTC. The encoded protein is CASSPVGRTQYF. Variable domain in full (rest from reference TRBV11-2 and TRBJ2-5): EAGVAQSPRYKIIEKRQSVAFWCNPISGHATLYWYQQILGQGPKLLIQFQNNGVVDDSQLPKDRFSAERLKGVDSTLKIQPAKLEDSAVYLCASSPVGRTQYFGPGTRLLVL.

The chain couples TRBV15 to TRBJ2-5; D remains unclear. The CDR3 sequence is 11 residues long. With 8 bases removed from V and 5 bases from J, the gap between germline ends came to 9 bases. Germline CDR1 LNHNV, CDR2 YYDKDF (reference sequence). The CDR3, as DNA: TGTGCCACCTCCGAGAAGGAGACCCAGTACTTC. It is translated as CATSEKETQYF.

This sequence joins TRBV10-3 and TRBJ2-7; TRBD1 might be the D (6 bases). Germline V lookup: CDR1 ENHRY, CDR2 SYGVKD. The CDR3 contains 12 residues. Trimming removed 6 bases from V and 4 bases from J, with 10 bases in between. The CDR3 here is CAISEQGYEQYF. For the CDR3, the DNA is TGTGCCATCAGCGAACAGGGTTACGAGCAGTACTTC.

This chain connects TRBV18 to TRBJ1-2; possibly TRBD1 for D (5 bases). Trimming pared 0 bases from V and 8 bases from J, leaving 19 bases between. Germline CDR1 reads KGHSH; CDR2 reads LQKENI. The CDR3 totals 16 residues. The CDR3 DNA follows: TGTGCCAGCTCACCACCGGCCGGTCGGCAGGGAATAGGCTACACCTTC. It translates to CASSPPAGRQGIGYTF.

The genes are TRBV7-9 and TRBJ1-6; D not certain. The V gene lost 1 base and the J gene lost 7 bases, with 8 bases spanning the gap. CDR3 size: 14 residues. The germline gives CDR1 SEHNR, CDR2 FQNEAQ (reference sequence). The CDR3, as DNA: TGTGCCAGCAGCTTAGGGCCGGAGAATTCACCCCTCCACTTT. Amino acids: CASSLGPENSPLHF.

CDR3 nucleotides: TGTGCCAGCAGTCCGACAGGGAGCTCCTACGAGCAGTACTTC. Amino acids: CASSPTGSSYEQYF. The chain is built from TRBV5-4 and TRBJ2-7; 7 bases are a match to TRBD1. The CDR3 is 14 amino acids. Trimming removed 5 bases from V and 0 bases from J; junction bases left unmatched: 5. CDR1 SGHNT and CDR2 YYREEE come from the germline V gene (reference sequence).

This rearrangement joins TRBV5-1 to TRBJ1-2; 10 positions match TRBD1. Germline-derived CDR1 and CDR2 are SGHRS and YFSETQ. The CDR3 has 13 amino acids. V lost 4 bases and J lost 5; bases outside the gene matches: 2. The CDR3 loop reads CASSQGQGYGYTF. The CDR3 nucleotides are TGCGCCAGCAGCCAGGGACAGGGGTATGGCTACACCTTC.

The chain links TRBV6-1 to TRBJ2-7; possibly TRBD2 for D (6 bases). Trimming removed 2 bases from V and 0 bases from J, with 11 bases in between. The CDR3 has 15 residues. The V gene's germline CDR1 is MNHNS and CDR2 SASEGT. The CDR3 nucleotides read TGTGCCAGCAGTGAATGGGGTAGCGGCTCCTACGAGCAGTACTTC. Its protein is CASSEWGSGSYEQYF.

The V and J genes are TRBV4-1 and TRBJ1-6, with TRBD1 as a possible D gene (6 bases). CDR3 size: 16 residues. Trimming took 2 bases from V and 10 from J, leaving 18 bases between them. The germline V gene has CDR1 MGHRA and CDR2 YSYEKL. CDR3 DNA sequence: TGCGCCAGCAGCCAAATAAGGTCGGGGGGCAGGTCACCCCTCCACTTT. This translates into CASSQIRSGGRSPLHF.

This clone was recorded once. This chain uses TRBV5-1 with TRBJ2-3, with a possible D match to TRBD1 (6 bases). Germline CDR1 and CDR2: SGHRS and YFSETQ. The CDR3 has 13 amino acids. The V end was cut by 4 bases, the J end by 7 bases, with 13 bases between. CDR3 sequence reads: CASSVRQENTQYF. The CDR3 DNA is TGCGCCAGCAGCGTCAGACAGGAAAATACGCAGTATTTT.

The rearrangement joins TRBV3-1 (or the pseudogene TRBV3-2) to TRBJ2-7; D is ambiguous. The CDR3 is 15 residues long. The V and J ends lost 4 bases and 2 bases respectively, with 15 bases between them. Germline V CDR1 and CDR2: LGHDT, YNNKEL (reference sequence). The CDR3 bases are TGTGCCAGCAGCCCCTTCGCGGCCTCACCCTACGAGCAGTACTTC. It yields the protein CASSPFAASPYEQYF.

V and J are TRBV19 and TRBJ2-3, with 9 nucleotides matching TRBD1. V dropped 5 bases and J dropped 6; count of bases not matched to a gene: 12. Per germline, CDR1 LNHDA and CDR2 SQIVND (reference sequence). This CDR3 spans 16 amino acids. The CDR3 coding sequence is TGTGCCAGTAGTTCCGGACAGGGGTGGGTAAGGGATACGCAGTATTTT. Encoded protein: CASSSGQGWVRDTQYF.

The V call is TRBV18, the J call TRBJ1-2, with 7 bases matching TRBD1. This CDR3 is built from 12 residues. Germline lookup yields CDR1 KGHSH and CDR2 LQKENI. V lost 6 bases to trimming and J lost 8 bases; unmatched junction nucleotides: 6. The CDR3 DNA is TGTGCCAGCTCGCCGACAGGGATAGGCTACACCTTC. This codes for CASSPTGIGYTF.

The rearrangement joins TRBV11-2 to TRBJ2-5; D is possibly TRBD1 (5 bases). There are 13 residues in the CDR3. V lost 1 base to trimming and J lost 5 bases, with 8 bases between them. The V gene's germline CDR1 is SGHAT and CDR2 FQNNGV. CDR3 DNA: TGTGCCAGCAGCTTAGGCAGGGTCGAGACCCAGTACTTC. Amino acids: CASSLGRVETQYF.